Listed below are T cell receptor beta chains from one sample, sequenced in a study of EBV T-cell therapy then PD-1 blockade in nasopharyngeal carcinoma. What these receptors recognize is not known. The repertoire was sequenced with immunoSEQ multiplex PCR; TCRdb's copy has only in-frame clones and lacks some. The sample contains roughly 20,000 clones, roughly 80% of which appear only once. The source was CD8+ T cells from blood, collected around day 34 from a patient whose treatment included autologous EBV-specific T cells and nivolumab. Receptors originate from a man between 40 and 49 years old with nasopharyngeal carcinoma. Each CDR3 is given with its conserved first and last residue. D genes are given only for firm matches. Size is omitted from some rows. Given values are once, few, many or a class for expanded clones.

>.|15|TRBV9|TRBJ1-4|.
TGTGCCAGCAGCGTAGATAACAGTCCTAATGAAAAACTGTTTTTT
CASSVDNSPNEKLFF
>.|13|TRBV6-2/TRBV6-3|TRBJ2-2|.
TGTGCCAGCAGTTATTTGAACACCGGGGAGCTGTTTTTT
CASSYLNTGELFF
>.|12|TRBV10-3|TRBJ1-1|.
TGTGCCATCAGTCAGGAGAACACTGAAGCTTTCTTT
CAISQENTEAFF
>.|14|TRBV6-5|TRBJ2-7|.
TGTGCCAGCAGTTACTCGGGGGACTCTAGGGAGCAGTACTTC
CASSYSGDSREQYF
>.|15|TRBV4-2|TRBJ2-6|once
TGTGCCAGCAGAACGCCTCCCTCTGGGGCCAACGTCCTGACTTTC
CASRTPPSGANVLTF
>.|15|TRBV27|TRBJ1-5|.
TGTGCCAGCAGTTTATGGGGTAATAGCAATCAGCCCCAGCATTTT
CASSLWGNSNQPQHF
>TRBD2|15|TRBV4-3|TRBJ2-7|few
TGCGCCAGCAGCCAAGAGAGTAGCGGGCGCTACGAGCAGTACTTC
CASSQESSGRYEQYF
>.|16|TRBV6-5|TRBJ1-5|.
TGTGCCAGCAGTTACTCGTCCCTTGCGCGCAATCAGCCCCAGCATTTT
CASSYSSLARNQPQHF
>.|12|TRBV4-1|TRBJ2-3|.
TGCGCCAGCAGCCAGGGTGCAGATACGCAGTATTTT
CASSQGADTQYF
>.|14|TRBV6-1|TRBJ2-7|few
TGTGCCAGCAGTGACGTCCAGGCCTCCTACGAGCAGTACTTC
CASSDVQASYEQYF
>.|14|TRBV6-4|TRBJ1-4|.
TGTGCCAGCAGTGACTCTGGGGAAAGTGAAAAACTGTTTTTT
CASSDSGESEKLFF
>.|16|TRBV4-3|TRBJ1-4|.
TGCGCCAGCAGCCAAGATTGGGACACCGAACCGGAAAAACTGTTTTTT
CASSQDWDTEPEKLFF
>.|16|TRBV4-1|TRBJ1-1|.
TGCGCCAGCAGCCAAGATCGACGGAGCTCTTCGGCTGAAGCTTTCTTT
CASSQDRRSSSAEAFF
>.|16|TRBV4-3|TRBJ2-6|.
TGCGCCAGCAGCCAAGACGCAGGGTCAGGGGCCAACGTCCTGACTTTC
CASSQDAGSGANVLTF
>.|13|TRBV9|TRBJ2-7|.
TGTGCCAGCAGCGTAGCACAAGGGTGGGAGCAGTACTTC
CASSVAQGWEQYF
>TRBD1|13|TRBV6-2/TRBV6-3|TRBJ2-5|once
TGTGCCAGCAGTTCAGACAGGGAAGAGACCCAGTACTTC
CASSSDREETQYF
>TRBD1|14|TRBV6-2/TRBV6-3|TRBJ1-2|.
TGTGCCAGCAGTTTCGGGACAGGTTCTCATGGCTACACCTTC
CASSFGTGSHGYTF
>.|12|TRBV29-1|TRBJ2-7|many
TGCAGCGTTGGAGGACAGTCCTACGAGCAGTACTTC
CSVGGQSYEQYF
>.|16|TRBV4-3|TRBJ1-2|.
TGCGCCAGCAGCCAAGATCCTATAGGGGCTGTCTATGGCTACACCTTC
CASSQDPIGAVYGYTF
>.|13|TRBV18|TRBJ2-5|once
TGTGCCAGCTCACCCCGGGTCAAAGAGACCCAGTACTTC
CASSPRVKETQYF
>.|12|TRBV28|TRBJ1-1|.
TGTGCCAGCAGTCAAGGGGGTCCTGAAGCTTTCTTT
CASSQGGPEAFF
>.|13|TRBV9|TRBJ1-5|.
TGTGCCAGCAGCGTTACAGGAGAGCAGCCCCAGCATTTT
CASSVTGEQPQHF
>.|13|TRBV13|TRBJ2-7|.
TGTGCCAGCAGCCTTGGACTAACCTACGAGCAGTACTTC
CASSLGLTYEQYF
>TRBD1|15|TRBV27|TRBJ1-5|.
TGTGCCAGCAGTTTATCGACAGGGGAAGGTCAGCCCCAGCATTTT
CASSLSTGEGQPQHF
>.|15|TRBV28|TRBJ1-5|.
TGTGCCAGCAGCCTTGGGACATTAGGCGGTCAGCCCCAGCATTTT
CASSLGTLGGQPQHF
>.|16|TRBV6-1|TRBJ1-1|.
TGTGCCAGCAGTGAGTACGGGGGCGAGGGGAACACTGAAGCTTTCTTT
CASSEYGGEGNTEAFF
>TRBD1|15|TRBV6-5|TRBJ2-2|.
TGTGCCAGCAGTTACGTGGACAGGGACACCGGGGAGCTGTTTTTT
CASSYVDRDTGELFF
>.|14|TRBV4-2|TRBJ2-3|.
TGTGCCAGCAGCCAAGAAACTAGTACAGATACGCAGTATTTT
CASSQETSTDTQYF
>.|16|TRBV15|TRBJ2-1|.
TGTGCCACCAGCGGTGCCGAACAAAGGTCCTACAATGAGCAGTTCTTC
CATSGAEQRSYNEQFF
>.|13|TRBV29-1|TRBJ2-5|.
TGCAGCGTTGAAGGGGGAGACCAAGAGACCCAGTACTTC
CSVEGGDQETQYF
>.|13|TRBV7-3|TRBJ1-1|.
TGTGCCAGCAGCCCCGGCGGACCGGAAAGAGCTTTCTTT
CASSPGGPERAFF
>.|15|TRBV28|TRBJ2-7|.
TGTGCCAGCGAACCAGATTTCAGGGGAACCTACGAGCAGTACTTC
CASEPDFRGTYEQYF
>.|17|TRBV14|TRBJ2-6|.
TGTGCCAGCAGCCTTTCAGGGCCCCCCTCTGGGGCCAACGTCCTGACTTTC
CASSLSGPPSGANVLTF
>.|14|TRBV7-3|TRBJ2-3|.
TGTGCCAGCAGCTTAACGGGTGGGAAATCTGCGCAGTATTTT
CASSLTGGKSAQYF
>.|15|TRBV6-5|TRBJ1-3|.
TGTGCCAGCAGTTACTCCAGGAGCTCTGGAAACACCATATATTTT
CASSYSRSSGNTIYF
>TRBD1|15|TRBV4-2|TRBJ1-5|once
TGTGCCAGCAGCCAAGACGGGACAGGGGGTCACCGCCAGCATTTT
CASSQDGTGGHRQHF
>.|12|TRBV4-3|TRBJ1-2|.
TGCGCCAGCAGAAACCGAGATTATGGCTACACCTTC
CASRNRDYGYTF
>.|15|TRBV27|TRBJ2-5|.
TGTGCCAGCAGTTTAGAGGGGCCGACTCAAGAGACCCAGTACTTC
CASSLEGPTQETQYF
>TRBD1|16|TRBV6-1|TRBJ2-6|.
TGTGCCAGCAGTGAAGGGACAGGGTCTGGGGCCAACGTCCTGACTTTC
CASSEGTGSGANVLTF
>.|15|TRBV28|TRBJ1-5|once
TGTGCCAGCGGCAACGGGTACTCCGGGAATCAGCCCCAGCATTTT
CASGNGYSGNQPQHF
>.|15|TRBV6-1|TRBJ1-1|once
TGTGCCAGCAGTGAAAGGGCCCCGGAGGACACTGAAGCTTTCTTT
CASSERAPEDTEAFF
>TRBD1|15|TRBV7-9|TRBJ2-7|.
TGTGCCAGCAGCGTCAGACAGGGGGTATCTTACGAGCAGTACTTC
CASSVRQGVSYEQYF
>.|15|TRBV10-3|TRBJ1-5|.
TGTGCCATCAGCTCACGGACGGCTAGGGATCAGCCCCAGCATTTT
CAISSRTARDQPQHF
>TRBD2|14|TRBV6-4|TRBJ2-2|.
TGTGCCAGCAGTGAGACTAGCGAGGCCGGGGAGCTGTTTTTT
CASSETSEAGELFF
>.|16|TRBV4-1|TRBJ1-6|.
TGCGCCAGCAGTCTGGACAGCCGCTCCTATAATTCACCCCTCCACTTT
CASSLDSRSYNSPLHF
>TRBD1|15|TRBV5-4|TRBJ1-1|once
TGTGCCAGCAGCCGGGGACAGGTGATGAACACTGAAGCTTTCTTT
CASSRGQVMNTEAFF
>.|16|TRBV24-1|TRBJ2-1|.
TGTGCCACCAGTGATTTGACGGGGGGCCAGGGGAATGAGCAGTTCTTC
CATSDLTGGQGNEQFF
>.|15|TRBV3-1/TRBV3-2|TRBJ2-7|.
TGTGCCAGCAGCTCAGGCAGCCCTCGGTGGTACGAGCAGTACTTC
CASSSGSPRWYEQYF
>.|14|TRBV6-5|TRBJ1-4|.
TGTGCCAGCAGTTACTCGAGAGGGAATGAAAAACTGTTTTTT
CASSYSRGNEKLFF
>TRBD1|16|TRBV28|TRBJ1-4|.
TGTGCCAGCAGTTTTAGGCAGGGGGCAACTAATGAAAAACTGTTTTTT
CASSFRQGATNEKLFF
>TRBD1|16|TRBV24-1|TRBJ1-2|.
TGTGCCACCAGCTTGCATACAGGGGGCGCGCGGTATGGCTACACCTTC
CATSLHTGGARYGYTF
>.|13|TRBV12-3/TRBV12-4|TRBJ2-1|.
TGTGCCAGCAGTTTCCCAGGGAGGAATGAGCAGTTCTTC
CASSFPGRNEQFF
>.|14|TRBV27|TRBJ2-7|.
TGTGCCAGCAATCGAGGCGGGTCACCCTTCGAGCAGTACTTC
CASNRGGSPFEQYF
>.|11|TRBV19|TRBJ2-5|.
TGTGCCAGTAGTATCCAAGAGACCCAGTACTTC
CASSIQETQYF
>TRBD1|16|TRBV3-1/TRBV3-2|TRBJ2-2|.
TGTGCCAGCAGCCCTCGGACAGGGGGCGACTCCGGGGAGCTGTTTTTT
CASSPRTGGDSGELFF
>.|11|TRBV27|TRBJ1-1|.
TGTGCCAGCAGCCGGGGCACTGAAGCTTTCTTT
CASSRGTEAFF
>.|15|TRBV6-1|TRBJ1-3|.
TGTGCCAGCAGTGAAGCTCTCGGAGGCGCAAACACCATATATTTT
CASSEALGGANTIYF